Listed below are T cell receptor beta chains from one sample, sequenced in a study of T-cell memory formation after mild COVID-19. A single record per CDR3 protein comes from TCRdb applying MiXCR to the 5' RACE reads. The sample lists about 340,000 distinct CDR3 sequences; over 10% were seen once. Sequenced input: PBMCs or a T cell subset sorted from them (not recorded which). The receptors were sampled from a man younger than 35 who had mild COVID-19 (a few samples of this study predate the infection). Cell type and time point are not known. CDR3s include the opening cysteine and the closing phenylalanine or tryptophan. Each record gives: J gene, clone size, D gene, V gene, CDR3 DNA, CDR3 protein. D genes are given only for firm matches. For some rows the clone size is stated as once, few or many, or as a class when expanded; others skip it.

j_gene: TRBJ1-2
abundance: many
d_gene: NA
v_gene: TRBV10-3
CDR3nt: TGTGCCATCAGTGAGTCATTGTGGCAGGGCGGTGGCTACACCTTC
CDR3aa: CAISESLWQGGGYTF

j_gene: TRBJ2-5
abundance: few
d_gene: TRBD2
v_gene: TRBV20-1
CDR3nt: TGCAGTGCTAGAGATGGCGCGGGGGGCCAAGAGACCCAGTACTTC
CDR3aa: CSARDGAGGQETQYF

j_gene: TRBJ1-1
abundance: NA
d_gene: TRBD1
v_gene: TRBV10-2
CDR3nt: TGCGCCAGCAGAGGACAGGAGGGCCGAGTAGCTGAAGCTTTCTTT
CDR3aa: CASRGQEGRVAEAFF

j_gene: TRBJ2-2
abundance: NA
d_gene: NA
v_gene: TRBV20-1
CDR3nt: TGCAGTGCCCGCACTAGAGCCGGGGAGCTGTTTTTT
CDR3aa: CSARTRAGELFF

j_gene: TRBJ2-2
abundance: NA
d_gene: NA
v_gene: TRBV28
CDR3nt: TGTGCCAGCGTCGCAGCTAACACCGGGGAGCTGTTTTTT
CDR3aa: CASVAANTGELFF

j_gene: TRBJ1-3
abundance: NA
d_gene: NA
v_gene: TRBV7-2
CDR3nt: TGTGCCAGCAGCTTTTGGAACTCTGGAAACACCATATATTTT
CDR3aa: CASSFWNSGNTIYF

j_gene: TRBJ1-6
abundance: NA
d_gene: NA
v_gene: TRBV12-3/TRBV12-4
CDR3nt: TGTGCCAGCAGCTGGGGTTATAATTCACCCCTCCACTTT
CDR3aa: CASSWGYNSPLHF

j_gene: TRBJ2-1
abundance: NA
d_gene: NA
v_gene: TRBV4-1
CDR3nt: TGCGCCAGCAGCCCGAACAGGGCATACAATGAGCAGTTCTTC
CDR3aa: CASSPNRAYNEQFF

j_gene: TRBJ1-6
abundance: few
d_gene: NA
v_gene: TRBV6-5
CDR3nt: TGTGCCAGCAGTCCCGGTCTCTATAATTCACCCCTCCACTTT
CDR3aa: CASSPGLYNSPLHF

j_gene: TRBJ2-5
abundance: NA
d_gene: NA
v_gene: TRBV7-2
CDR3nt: TGTGCCAGCAGCTCCCGAAGGACGGTGGAGACCCAGTACTTC
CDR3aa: CASSSRRTVETQYF

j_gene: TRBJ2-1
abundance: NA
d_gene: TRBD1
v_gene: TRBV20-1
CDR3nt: TGCAGTGCTAGAGATTATCGGGACAGGCAGACCCGTTACAATGAGCAGTTCTTC
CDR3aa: CSARDYRDRQTRYNEQFF

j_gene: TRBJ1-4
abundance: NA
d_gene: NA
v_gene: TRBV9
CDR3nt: TGTGCCAGCAGCGTAGCTGGCACGAGGGAAGAAAAACTGTTTTTT
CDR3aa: CASSVAGTREEKLFF

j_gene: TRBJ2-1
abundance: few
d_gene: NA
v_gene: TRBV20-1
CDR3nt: TGCAGTGCTAGAGTGAACAATGAGCAGTTCTTC
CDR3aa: CSARVNNEQFF

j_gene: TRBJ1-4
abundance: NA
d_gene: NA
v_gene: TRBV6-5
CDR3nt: TGTGCCAGCAGTTACTCGCCGGCTAGGACTTTTGAAAAACTGTTTTTT
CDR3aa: CASSYSPARTFEKLFF

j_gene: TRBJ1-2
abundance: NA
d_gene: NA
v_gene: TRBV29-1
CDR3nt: TGCAGCGTTGAACGGGGGGGCTATGGCTACACCTTC
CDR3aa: CSVERGGYGYTF

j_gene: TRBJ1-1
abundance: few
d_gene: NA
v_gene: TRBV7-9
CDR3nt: TGTGCCAGCAGCGCGGAGGGGACTGAAGCTTTCTTT
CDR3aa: CASSAEGTEAFF

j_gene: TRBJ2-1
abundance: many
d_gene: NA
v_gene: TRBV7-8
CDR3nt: TGTGCCAGCAGCTCCCGGGTGCGTAATTTGGGAAATGAGCAGTTCTTC
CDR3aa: CASSSRVRNLGNEQFF